This T cell receptor (beta chain) stems from a study of blood T cell repertoires in COVID-19. This CDR3 is 13 amino acids long. Trimming removed 4 bases from V and 6 bases from J; junction bases left unmatched: 4. From germline, CDR1 is LNHDA and CDR2 SQIVND (reference sequence). Data came from immunoSEQ multiplex PCR; TCRdb stores just in-frame clones and leaves some out. The sample consists of about 110,000 clones, 75% to 90% of them appearing once. Sequenced input: peripheral blood. The sequence was collected from a man aged 65 to 85 with acute or convalescent COVID-19. V usage is TRBV19 and J usage is TRBJ2-3, with TRBD2 matching over 7 bases. DNA of the CDR3: TGTGCCAGTAGTAAAACTAGCGCCGATACGCAGTATTTT. It yields the protein CASSKTSADTQYF.